The 21 T cell receptor beta chains presented below share a single source sample, sequenced in a study of metastatic and nonmetastatic thyroid tumors. Treatment of any kind had been given to no patient before thyroid surgery. Via MiXCR, TCRdb re-called the PCR reads. This table holds more than 40,000 clones, 16% found once. Material: blood. Receptor source: a female donor with papillary thyroid cancer or a benign thyroid nodule (not recorded which). Some clones in this sample may be carry-over from other donors' samples.

This clone has ten or more counts. This chain connects TRBV12-3 or TRBV12-4 to TRBJ1-2; possibly TRBD1 for D (5 bases). This CDR3 is built from 14 residues. V lost 3 bases and J lost 4, with 12 bases in between. The CDR3 loop reads CASSFGGKGYGYTF. CDR3 coding DNA: TGTGCCAGCAGTTTTGGGGGGAAAGGCTATGGCTACACCTTC.

Regarding this clone: This could be a read error, since a much larger clone is one nucleotide away. Different DNA sequences within this sample yield the same CDR3. V usage is TRBV7-9 and J usage is TRBJ1-1; the D is unclear. The length of the CDR3 is 12 residues. The germline V gene encodes CDR1 SEHNR and CDR2 FQNEAQ (reference sequence). V dropped 10 bases and J dropped 0 bases, with 9 bases sitting between them. The CDR3 spells CAIGRMNTEAFF. DNA for the CDR3: TGTGCCATTGGACGGATGAACACTGAAGCTTTCTTT.

This clone was seen ten or more times. The chain has TRBV7-2 and TRBJ2-7; D might be TRBD1 (5 bases). Trimming shortened V by 4 bases and J by 4 bases, and 8 bases separated the two germline ends. The CDR3 length is 12 residues. CDR1 is SGHTA and CDR2 is FQGNSA in the germline V gene. CDR3 nucleotide sequence: TGTGCCAGCAGCTCCACAGGATACGAGCAGTACTTC. As protein: CASSSTGYEQYF. The complete variable domain, with remaining parts taken from reference TRBV7-2 and TRBJ2-7, reads GAGVSQSPSNKVTEKGKDVELRCDPISGHTALYWYRQSLGQGLEFLIYFQGNSAPDKSGLPSDRFSAERTGGSVSTLTIQRTQQEDSAVYLCASSSTGYEQYFGPGTRLTVT.

In its sample, this clone was seen many times. V gene TRBV12-3 or TRBV12-4 combines with J gene TRBJ2-5; no clear D. The germline V and J ends were trimmed by 2 bases and 5 bases, with 12 bases remaining between them. This CDR3 comprises 14 residues. As DNA, the CDR3 is TGTGCCAGCAGTTTAAAGGGTGGACGGGAGACCCAGTACTTC. This sequence encodes CASSLKGGRETQYF.

This clone has ten or more counts. This rearrangement joins TRBV11-1 to TRBJ2-3; D is unclear. Between the trimmed V and J ends, which lost 2 bases and 3 bases, there was a span of 15 bases. This CDR3 has 16 amino acids. The V gene's germline CDR1 is SGHAT and CDR2 FQDESV (reference sequence). The CDR3 is CASSLWLNEQTDTQYF. In DNA, the CDR3 is TGTGCCAGCAGCTTATGGCTAAACGAACAGACAGATACGCAGTATTTT.

This clone occurred many times. CDR3 sequence (DNA): TGCGCCAGCAGTGAGGGACAGGGCTCCTACGAGCAGTACTTC. Translated: CASSEGQGSYEQYF. This rearrangement joins TRBV10-2 to TRBJ2-7, with 8 bases that match TRBD1. The CDR3 runs 14 residues. With V trimmed by 2 bases and J by 0 bases, 0 bases remained unmatched. Germline CDR1 is WSHSY and CDR2 is SAAADI.

This clone has at least ten counts. The V and J genes are TRBV19 and TRBJ1-3; TRBD1 matches 8 bases. The germline V gene encodes CDR1 LNHDA and CDR2 SQIVND (reference sequence). The CDR3 is 15 residues long. This CDR3 is CVPGGQEISGNTIYF. Here the CDR3 DNA reads TGTGTTCCGGGGGGACAGGAGATCTCTGGAAACACCATATATTTT.

In its sample, this clone was seen many times. The chain employs TRBV9 and TRBJ1-3, with a tentative D call TRBD1 (6 bases). V was shortened by 3 bases and J by 4 bases, with 23 bases between the two germline ends. Germline CDR1 and CDR2: SGDLS and YYNGEE. The CDR3 extends over 18 amino acids. The CDR3 bases are TGTGCCAGCAGCGGCCAACCCCATTACAGGGCGGGGGGAAACACCATATATTTT. Translating it yields CASSGQPHYRAGGNTIYF.

This clone has ten or more counts. The chain recombines TRBV24-1 with TRBJ2-5; TRBD2 is a possible D gene (6 bases). This CDR3 region has 14 residues. Germline loops: CDR1 KGHDR, CDR2 SFDVKD. V gave up 4 bases and J gave up 5 bases, with 13 bases separating them. DNA for the CDR3: TGTGCCACCAGTGACCCCGCGGGGAGCGAGACCCAGTACTTC. Protein: CATSDPAGSETQYF.

This chain links TRBV27 with TRBJ2-2, with 10 nucleotides matching TRBD1. CDR1 MNHEY and CDR2 SMNVEV come from the germline V gene (reference sequence). V gave up 4 bases and J gave up 5 bases; unmatched junction bases: 4. CDR3 length equals 15 residues. CDR3 protein: CASSSWGQGTGELFF. DNA for the CDR3: TGTGCCAGCAGTTCGTGGGGACAGGGGACCGGGGAGCTGTTTTTT.

In this sample, this clone turned up many times. The rearrangement links TRBV12-3 or TRBV12-4 to TRBJ1-1, with 7 bases that match TRBD1. With 4 bases clipped from V and 5 bases from J, the junction kept 10 bases outside the gene matches. The CDR3 runs 15 residues. DNA of the CDR3: TGTGCCAGCAGTTCCCCTTGGCAGGGGGGGACTGAAGCTTTCTTT. Translating gives CASSSPWQGGTEAFF.

This clone was counted many times. The chain joins TRBV10-3 to TRBJ1-2; D gene unclear. The CDR3 sequence is 10 residues long. Germline V gene lookup returns CDR1 ENHRY and CDR2 SYGVKD. Trimming shortened V by 10 bases and J by 3 bases, and 6 bases separated the two germline ends. The CDR3 is CATGDYGYTF. DNA of the CDR3: TGTGCCACCGGGGACTATGGCTACACCTTC.

This chain links TRBV5-1 with TRBJ1-4; D is ambiguous. CDR1 is SGHRS and CDR2 is YFSETQ in the germline V gene. The V end lost 5 bases, the J end lost 11 bases, and 19 bases lay between the germline ends. This CDR3 has 14 residues. The CDR3 sequence: CASRRPGSRGKLFF. The CDR3 DNA is TGCGCCAGCAGACGGCCCGGCTCTAGAGGCAAACTGTTTTTT.

The rearrangement uses TRBV5-1 and TRBJ1-1; D might be TRBD1 (5 bases). Trimming removed 4 bases from V and 2 bases from J, with 12 bases in between. The germline gives CDR1 SGHRS, CDR2 YFSETQ. The CDR3 sequence is 14 residues long. In DNA, the CDR3 is TGCGCCAGCAGCCTCCCGGGACCCAACACTGAAGCTTTCTTT. This encodes CASSLPGPNTEAFF.

The sample holds many counts of this clone. The rearrangement uses TRBV10-3 and TRBJ2-7, with 12 bases fitting TRBD2. The CDR3 runs 16 residues. V trimming: 3 bases; J trimming: 3 bases; junction bases outside the gene matches: 6. Looked up from germline, CDR1 is ENHRY and CDR2 is SYGVKD. As DNA, the CDR3 is TGTGCCATCAGTGACCCGACTAGCGGGAGATTCTACGAGCAGTACTTC. Its protein is CAISDPTSGRFYEQYF.

This clone was counted only a few times. The chain uses TRBV19 and TRBJ2-1; the match to TRBD1 covers 9 bases. CDR3 length: 14 residues. J was trimmed by 9 bases and V by 7 bases; bases with no gene match: 10. From germline, CDR1 is LNHDA and CDR2 SQIVND (reference sequence). CDR3 DNA sequence: TGTGCCAGTATGAGGGGGGACAGGGTGGGTGAGCAGTTCTTC. This encodes CASMRGDRVGEQFF. Combining the CDR3 with reference TRBV19 and TRBJ2-1 gives the whole variable domain DGGITQSPKYLFRKEGQNVTLSCEQNLNHDAMYWYRQDPGQGLRLIYYSQIVNDFQKGDIAEGYSVSREKKESFPLTVTSAQKNPTAFYLCASMRGDRVGEQFFGPGTRLTVL.

The V and J genes are TRBV5-1 and TRBJ2-2; possible D gene TRBD1, 5 bases. V lost 3 bases to trimming and J lost 3 bases, with 9 bases between them. Per the germline V gene, CDR1 is SGHRS and CDR2 is YFSETQ. This CDR3 comprises 14 residues. In DNA form, the CDR3 reads TGCGCCAGCAGCTCACAGGTGTACACCGGGGAGCTGTTTTTT. Protein product: CASSSQVYTGELFF.

The J gene is TRBJ2-3, the V gene TRBV5-1, with unresolved D. The CDR3 extends over 15 amino acids. CDR1 and CDR2 (germline): SGHRS, YFSETQ. The V and J ends lost 0 bases and 2 bases respectively, with 10 bases between them. The CDR3 region is CASSLGSWDTDTQYF. As DNA, the CDR3 is TGCGCCAGCAGCTTGGGCAGTTGGGACACAGATACGCAGTATTTT.

This clone was counted only a few times. The chain combines TRBV19 with TRBJ2-1, with a weak D call TRBD2 (5 bases). V was clipped by 3 bases and J by 4 bases, with 19 bases between them. Looked up from germline, CDR1 is LNHDA and CDR2 is SQIVND (reference sequence). There are 17 residues in the CDR3. In DNA form, the CDR3 reads TGTGCCAGTAGTATGGTGGCGACTACCGCCGGTTACAATGAGCAGTTCTTC. It translates to CASSMVATTAGYNEQFF.

This clone was observed at least ten times. The gene calls are TRBV2 and TRBJ2-1, with a possible D match to TRBD2 (6 bases). V lost 10 bases and J 4 bases, leaving 14 bases between the germline ends. Germline lookup yields CDR1 SNHLY and CDR2 FYNNEI. The CDR3 totals 13 residues. The CDR3 protein is CATGTLRYNEQFF. As DNA, the CDR3 is TGTGCCACCGGGACTCTACGGTACAATGAGCAGTTCTTC.

This clone was seen many times. V gene TRBV6-1 combines with J gene TRBJ1-4, with 7 bases that match TRBD1. The CDR3 runs 14 residues. J was trimmed by 7 bases and V by 10 bases; bases with no gene match: 12. Germline V lookup: CDR1 MNHNS, CDR2 SASEGT. The CDR3 DNA reads as TGTGCCACTCAAAAGACAGGGAGCGCTGAAAAACTGTTTTTT. Translated, it gives CATQKTGSAEKLFF.